This T cell receptor beta chain was found in a study of beta chain features in type 1 diabetes. Expressed TCRB transcripts got sequenced, as all isolated RNA was reverse transcribed. Profiling relied on immunoSEQ multiplex PCR, and the TCRdb table lists in-frame clones only, not all of them. The table includes a few hundred thousand clones, around 14% detected once. This clonotype was sampled from a man younger than 40 in good health. Material: naive CD4+ T cells from blood.

DNA of the CDR3: TGCAGCGTTGATCAGGGGTCCATAGCTACCTATGGCTACACCTTC. Residues: CSVDQGSIATYGYTF. The chain uses TRBV29-1 and TRBJ1-2; D is possibly TRBD1 (6 bases). CDR1 is SQVTM, CDR2 ANQGSEA, per germline. The ends were cut back, 3 bases at V and 4 bases at J, with 18 bases in the middle. CDR3 length: 15 residues.